These T cell receptor beta chains were read from a single sample in a study of spatial heterogeneity in lung cancer. TCRdb passed the 5' RACE reads through MiXCR, listing each CDR3 protein once. The repertoire has tens of thousands of distinct CDR3 sequences, 8.5% to 10% of them found once; the top ten carry roughly a fifth. The specimen was PBMCs, collected at follow-up. These receptors all come from a male donor with early-stage non-small cell lung cancer. The conserved cysteine and the conserved F or W are not part of the CDR3 here.

>TRBV10-3|TRBJ2-3
AISESQGSDTQY
>TRBV9|TRBJ2-6
ASLHRGTGANVLT
>TRBV18|TRBJ2-1
ASSLLQGGHKEQF
>TRBV5-1|TRBJ2-2
ASSETGENTGELF
>TRBV7-2|TRBJ1-5
ASSLGSGRPQH
>TRBV18|TRBJ2-6
ASSPKTSSGANVLT
>TRBV5-4|TRBJ1-2
ASSLGGGDRTVS
>TRBV29-1|TRBJ2-2
SVRGTANTGELF
>TRBV27|TRBJ1-2
ASSPRTGGGYGYT
>TRBV5-1|TRBJ2-3
ASSWGSPTDTQY
>TRBV10-3|TRBJ2-3
AIKETGARDTQY
>TRBV5-1|TRBJ1-1
ASSRGQGASEAF
>TRBV20-1|TRBJ2-2
SACWQPTGELF
>TRBV9|TRBJ2-5
ASSVGGEQETQY
>TRBV29-1|TRBJ2-1
SVIPGDASSYNEQF
>TRBV29-1|TRBJ2-6
SVVLGQGFSGANVLT
>TRBV3-1|TRBJ2-7
ASSQGHTFREQY
>TRBV12-3/TRBV12-4|TRBJ2-5
ASSSLLGLADQETQY
>TRBV20-1|TRBJ2-3
SAMNQRGTYTDTQY
>TRBV5-6|TRBJ2-3
ASSLRGYSTDTQY
>TRBV5-4|TRBJ1-1
ASSSMESGGTEAF
>TRBV4-2|TRBJ1-3
ASSQGPFVSGNTIY